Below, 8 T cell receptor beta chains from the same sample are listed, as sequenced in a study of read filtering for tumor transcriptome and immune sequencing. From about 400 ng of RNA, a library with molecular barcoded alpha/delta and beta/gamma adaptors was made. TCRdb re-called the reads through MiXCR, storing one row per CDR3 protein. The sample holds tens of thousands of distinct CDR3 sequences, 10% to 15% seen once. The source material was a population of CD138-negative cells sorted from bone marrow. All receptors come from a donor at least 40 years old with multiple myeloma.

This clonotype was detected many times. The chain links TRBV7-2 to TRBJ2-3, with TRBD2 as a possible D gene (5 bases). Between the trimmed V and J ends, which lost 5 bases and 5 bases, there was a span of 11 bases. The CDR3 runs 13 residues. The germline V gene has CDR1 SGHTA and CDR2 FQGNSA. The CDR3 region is CASSPRTEDTQYF. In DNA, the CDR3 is TGTGCCAGCAGCCCGAGGACTGAAGATACGCAGTATTTT.

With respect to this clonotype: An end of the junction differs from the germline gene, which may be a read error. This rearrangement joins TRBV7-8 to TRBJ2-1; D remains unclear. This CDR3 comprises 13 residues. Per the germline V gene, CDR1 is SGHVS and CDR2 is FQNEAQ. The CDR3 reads CAGSLGEMGEQFF. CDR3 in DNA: TGTGCCGGCAGCTTAGGAGAAATGGGTGAGCAGTTCTTC.

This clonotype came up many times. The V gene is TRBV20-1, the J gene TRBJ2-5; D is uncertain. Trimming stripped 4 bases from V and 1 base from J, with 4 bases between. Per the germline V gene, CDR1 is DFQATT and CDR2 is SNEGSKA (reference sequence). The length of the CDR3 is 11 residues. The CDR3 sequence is CSAMGQETQYF. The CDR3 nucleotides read TGCAGTGCTATGGGCCAAGAGACCCAGTACTTC.

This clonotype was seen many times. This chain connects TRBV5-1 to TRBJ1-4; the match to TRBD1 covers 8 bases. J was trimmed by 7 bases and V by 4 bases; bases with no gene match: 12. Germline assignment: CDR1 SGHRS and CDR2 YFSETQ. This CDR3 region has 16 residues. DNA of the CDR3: TGCGCCAGCAGCACGACAGGGGCTGGGATTAGTGAAAAACTGTTTTTT. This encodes CASSTTGAGISEKLFF.

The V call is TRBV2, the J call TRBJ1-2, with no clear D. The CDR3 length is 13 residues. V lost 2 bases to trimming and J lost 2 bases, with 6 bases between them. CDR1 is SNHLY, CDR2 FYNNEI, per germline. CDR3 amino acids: CASSEKLNYGYTF. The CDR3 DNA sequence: TGTGCCAGCAGTGAAAAGTTAAACTATGGCTACACCTTC.

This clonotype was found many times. CDR3 in amino acids: CASSNQGALNTGELFF. The CDR3 coding sequence is TGTGCCAGCAGCAACCAGGGGGCCCTAAACACCGGGGAGCTGTTTTTT. The chain is built from TRBV7-9 and TRBJ2-2, with 8 nucleotides matching TRBD1. The junction had 7 bases not matched to a gene; V was cut back by 5 bases and J by 2 bases. The CDR3 loop spans 16 amino acids. The germline V gene has CDR1 SEHNR and CDR2 FQNEAQ (reference sequence).

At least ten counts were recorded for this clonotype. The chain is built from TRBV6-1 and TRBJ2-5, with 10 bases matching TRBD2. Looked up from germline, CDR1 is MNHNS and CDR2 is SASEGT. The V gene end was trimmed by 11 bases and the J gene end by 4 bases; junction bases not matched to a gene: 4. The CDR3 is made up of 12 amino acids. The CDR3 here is CAGLAVGETQYF. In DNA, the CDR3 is TGTGCCGGACTAGCGGTGGGAGAGACCCAGTACTTC.

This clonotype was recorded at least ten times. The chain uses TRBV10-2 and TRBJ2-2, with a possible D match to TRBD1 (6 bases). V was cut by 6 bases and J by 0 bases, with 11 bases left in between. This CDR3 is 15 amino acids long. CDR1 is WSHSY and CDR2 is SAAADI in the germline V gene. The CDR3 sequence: CASRRGTPNTGELFF. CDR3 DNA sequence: TGCGCCAGCAGGAGGGGGACACCGAACACCGGGGAGCTGTTTTTT.